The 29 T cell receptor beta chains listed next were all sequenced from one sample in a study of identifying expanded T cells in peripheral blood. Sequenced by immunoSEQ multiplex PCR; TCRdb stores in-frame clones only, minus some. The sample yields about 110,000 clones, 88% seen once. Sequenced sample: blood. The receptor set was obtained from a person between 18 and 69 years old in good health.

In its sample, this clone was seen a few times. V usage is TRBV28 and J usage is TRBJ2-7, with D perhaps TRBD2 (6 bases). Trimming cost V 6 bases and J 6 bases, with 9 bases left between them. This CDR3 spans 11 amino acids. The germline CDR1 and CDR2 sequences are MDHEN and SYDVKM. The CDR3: CASRSSAEQYF. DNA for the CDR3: TGTGCCAGCAGGTCTAGCGCCGAGCAGTACTTC.

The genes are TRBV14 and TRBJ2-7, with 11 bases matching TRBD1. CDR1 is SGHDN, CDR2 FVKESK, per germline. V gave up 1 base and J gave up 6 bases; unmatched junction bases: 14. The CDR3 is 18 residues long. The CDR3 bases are TGTGCCAGCAGCCAAGGAATACCGGGACAGGGGGGGCCTCGCGAGCAGTACTTC. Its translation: CASSQGIPGQGGPREQYF.

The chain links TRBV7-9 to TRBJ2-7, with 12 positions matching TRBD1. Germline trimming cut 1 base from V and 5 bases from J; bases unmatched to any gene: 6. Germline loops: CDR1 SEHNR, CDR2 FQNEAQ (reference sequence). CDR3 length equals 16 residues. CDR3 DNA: TGTGCCAGCAGCTTAGTGGTGGGACAGGGGGCTAACGAGCAGTACTTC. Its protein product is CASSLVVGQGANEQYF.

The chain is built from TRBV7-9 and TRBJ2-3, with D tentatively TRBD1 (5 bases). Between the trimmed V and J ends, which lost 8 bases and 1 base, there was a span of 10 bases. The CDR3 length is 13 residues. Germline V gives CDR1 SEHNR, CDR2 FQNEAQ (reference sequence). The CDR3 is CASGARRTDTQYF. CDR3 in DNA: TGTGCCAGCGGGGCCCGGCGCACAGATACGCAGTATTTT.

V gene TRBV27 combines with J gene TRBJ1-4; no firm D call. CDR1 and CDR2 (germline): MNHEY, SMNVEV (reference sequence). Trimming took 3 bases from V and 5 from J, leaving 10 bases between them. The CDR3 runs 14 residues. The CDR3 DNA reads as TGTGCCAGCAGTTTTAGTCTGGGAAATGAAAAACTGTTTTTT. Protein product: CASSFSLGNEKLFF.

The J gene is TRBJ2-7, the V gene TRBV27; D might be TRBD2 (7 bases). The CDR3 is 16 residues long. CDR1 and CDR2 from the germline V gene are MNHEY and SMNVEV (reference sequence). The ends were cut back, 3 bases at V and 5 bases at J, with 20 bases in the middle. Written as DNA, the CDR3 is TGTGCCAGCAGTTTCTTCAAGGGGGGGAGGGCCAACGAGCAGTACTTC. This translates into CASSFFKGGRANEQYF.

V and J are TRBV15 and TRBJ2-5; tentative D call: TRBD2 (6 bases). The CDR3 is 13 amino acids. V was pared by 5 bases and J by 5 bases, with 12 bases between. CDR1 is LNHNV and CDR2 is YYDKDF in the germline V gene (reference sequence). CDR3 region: CATSAGGRETQYF. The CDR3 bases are TGTGCCACCAGCGCCGGGGGTCGTGAGACCCAGTACTTC.

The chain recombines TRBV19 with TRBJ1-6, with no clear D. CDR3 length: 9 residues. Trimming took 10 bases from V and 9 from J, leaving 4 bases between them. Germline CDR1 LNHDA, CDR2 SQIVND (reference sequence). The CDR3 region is CAILSPLHF. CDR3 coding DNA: TGTGCCATTCTTTCACCCCTCCACTTT.

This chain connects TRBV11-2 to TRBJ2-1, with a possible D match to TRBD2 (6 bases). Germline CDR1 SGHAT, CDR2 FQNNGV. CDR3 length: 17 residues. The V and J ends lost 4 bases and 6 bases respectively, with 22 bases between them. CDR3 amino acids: CASSSLRRDWRGNEQFF. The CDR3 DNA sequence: TGTGCCAGCAGCTCCTTAAGACGGGACTGGAGGGGCAATGAGCAGTTCTTC.

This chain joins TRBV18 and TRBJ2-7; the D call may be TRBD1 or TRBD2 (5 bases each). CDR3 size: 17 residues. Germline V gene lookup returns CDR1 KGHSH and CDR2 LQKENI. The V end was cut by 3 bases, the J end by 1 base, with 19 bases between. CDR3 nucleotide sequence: TGTGCCAGCTCACCCCCGACGGGGCAGGGTTCGTCCTACGAGCAGTACTTC. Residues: CASSPPTGQGSSYEQYF.

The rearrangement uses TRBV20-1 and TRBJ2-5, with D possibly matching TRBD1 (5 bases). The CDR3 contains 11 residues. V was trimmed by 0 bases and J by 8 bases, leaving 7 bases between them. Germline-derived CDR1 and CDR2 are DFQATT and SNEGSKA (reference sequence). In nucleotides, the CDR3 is TGCAGTGCTAGAGATGGGGCTACCCAGTACTTC. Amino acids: CSARDGATQYF.

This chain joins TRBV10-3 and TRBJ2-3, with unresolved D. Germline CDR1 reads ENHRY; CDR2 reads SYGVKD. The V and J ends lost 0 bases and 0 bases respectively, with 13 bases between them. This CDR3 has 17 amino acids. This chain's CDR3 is CAISESIQKSSTDTQYF. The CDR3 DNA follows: TGTGCCATCAGTGAGTCGATTCAGAAATCTAGCACAGATACGCAGTATTTT.

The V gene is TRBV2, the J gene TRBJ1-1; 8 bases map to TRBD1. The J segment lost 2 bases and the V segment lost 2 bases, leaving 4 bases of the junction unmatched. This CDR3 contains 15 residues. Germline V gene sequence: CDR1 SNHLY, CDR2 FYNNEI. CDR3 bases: TGTGCCAGCAGTGAACAGGGGGCTCGTAACACTGAAGCTTTCTTT. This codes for CASSEQGARNTEAFF.

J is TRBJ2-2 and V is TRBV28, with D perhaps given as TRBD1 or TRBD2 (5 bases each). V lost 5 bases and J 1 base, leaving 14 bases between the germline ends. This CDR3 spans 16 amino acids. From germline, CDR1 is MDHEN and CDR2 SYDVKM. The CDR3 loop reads CASSPGTSRNTGELFF. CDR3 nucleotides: TGTGCCAGCAGTCCCGGGACGTCCAGGAACACCGGGGAGCTGTTTTTT.

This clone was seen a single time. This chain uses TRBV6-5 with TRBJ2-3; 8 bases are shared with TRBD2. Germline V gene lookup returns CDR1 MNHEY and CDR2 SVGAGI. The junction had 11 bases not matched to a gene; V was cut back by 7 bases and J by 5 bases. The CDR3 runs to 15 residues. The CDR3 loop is CASNSRSGVGDTQYF. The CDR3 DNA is TGTGCCAGCAATAGTCGTAGCGGGGTCGGAGATACGCAGTATTTT.

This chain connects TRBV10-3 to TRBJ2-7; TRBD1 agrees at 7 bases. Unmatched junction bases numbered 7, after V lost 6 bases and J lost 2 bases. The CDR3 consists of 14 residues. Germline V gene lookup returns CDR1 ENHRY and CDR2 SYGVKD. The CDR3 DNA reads TGTGCCATCAGGGGACAGCGGCTTACCTACGAGCAGTACTTC. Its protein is CAIRGQRLTYEQYF.

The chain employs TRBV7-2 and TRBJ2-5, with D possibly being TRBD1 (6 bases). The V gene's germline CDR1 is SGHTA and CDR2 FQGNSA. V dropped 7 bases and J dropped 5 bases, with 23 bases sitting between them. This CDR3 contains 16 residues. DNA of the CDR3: TGTGCCAGCAACCCCTTTGTGCAGGGGCGATGGGAGACCCAGTACTTC. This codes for CASNPFVQGRWETQYF.

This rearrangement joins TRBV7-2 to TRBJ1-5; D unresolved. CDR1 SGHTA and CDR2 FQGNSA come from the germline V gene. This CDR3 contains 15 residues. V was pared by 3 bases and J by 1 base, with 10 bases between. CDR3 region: CASSLFSLSNQPQHF. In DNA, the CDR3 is TGTGCCAGCAGCTTGTTCAGTTTAAGCAATCAGCCCCAGCATTTT.

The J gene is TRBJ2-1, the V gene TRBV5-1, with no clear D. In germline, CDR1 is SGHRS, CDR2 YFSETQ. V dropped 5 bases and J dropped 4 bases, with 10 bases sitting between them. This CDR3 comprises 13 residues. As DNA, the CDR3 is TGCGCCAGCAGACTGGGGTTTTACAATGAGCAGTTCTTC. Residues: CASRLGFYNEQFF.

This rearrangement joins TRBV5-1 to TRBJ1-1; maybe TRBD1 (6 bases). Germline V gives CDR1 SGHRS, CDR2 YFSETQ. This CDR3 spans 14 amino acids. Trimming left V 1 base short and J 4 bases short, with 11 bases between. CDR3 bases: TGCGCCAGCAGCTTGATAGGGGGAGGCACTGAAGCTTTCTTT. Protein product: CASSLIGGGTEAFF. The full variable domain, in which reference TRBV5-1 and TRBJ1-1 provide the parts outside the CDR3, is KAGVTQTPRYLIKTRGQQVTLSCSPISGHRSVSWYQQTPGQGLQFLFEYFSETQRNKGNFPGRFSGRQFSNSRSEMNVSTLELGDSALYLCASSLIGGGTEAFFGQGTRLTVV.

This CDR3 is CASGLPHTEAFF. CDR3 coding DNA: TGTGCCAGCGGTCTGCCTCACACTGAAGCTTTCTTT. The chain employs TRBV28 and TRBJ1-1; D is unclear. V shed 8 bases and J shed 3 bases, with 10 bases lying between them. The CDR3 extends over 12 amino acids. Germline values: CDR1 MDHEN, CDR2 SYDVKM.

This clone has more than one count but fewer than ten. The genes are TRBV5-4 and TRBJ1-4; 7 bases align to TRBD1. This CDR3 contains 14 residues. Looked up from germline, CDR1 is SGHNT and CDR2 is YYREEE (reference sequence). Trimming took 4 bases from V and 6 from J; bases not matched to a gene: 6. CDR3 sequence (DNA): TGTGCCAGCAGCCCTGACAGGGATGATGAAAAACTGTTTTTT. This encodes CASSPDRDDEKLFF. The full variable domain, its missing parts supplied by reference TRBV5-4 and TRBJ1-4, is ETGVTQSPTHLIKTRGQQVTLRCSSQSGHNTVSWYQQALGQGPQFIFQYYREEENGRGNFPPRFSGLQFPNYSSELNVNALELDDSALYLCASSPDRDDEKLFFGSGTQLSVL.

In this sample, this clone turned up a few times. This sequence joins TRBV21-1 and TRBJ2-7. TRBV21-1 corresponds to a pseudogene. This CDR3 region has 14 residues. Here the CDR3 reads CARLVAGTDHEQYF. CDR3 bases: TGTGCCCGACTCGTGGCAGGCACGGACCACGAGCAGTACTTC.

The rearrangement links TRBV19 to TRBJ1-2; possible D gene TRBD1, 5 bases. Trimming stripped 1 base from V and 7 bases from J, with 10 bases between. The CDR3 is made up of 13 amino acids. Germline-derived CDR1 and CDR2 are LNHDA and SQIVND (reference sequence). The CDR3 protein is CASSIVRDSGYTF. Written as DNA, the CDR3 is TGTGCCAGTAGTATAGTCAGGGATTCTGGCTACACCTTC.

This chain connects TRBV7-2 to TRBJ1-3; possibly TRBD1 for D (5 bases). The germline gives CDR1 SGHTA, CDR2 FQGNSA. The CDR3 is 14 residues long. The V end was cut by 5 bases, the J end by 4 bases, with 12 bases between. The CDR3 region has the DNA TGTGCCAGCAGCGCCGGGACCCTAGGAAACACCATATATTTT. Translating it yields CASSAGTLGNTIYF.

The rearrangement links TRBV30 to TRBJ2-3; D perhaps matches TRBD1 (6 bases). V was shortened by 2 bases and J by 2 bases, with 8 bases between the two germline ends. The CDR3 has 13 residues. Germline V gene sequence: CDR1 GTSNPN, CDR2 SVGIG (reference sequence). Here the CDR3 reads CAWSRTVTDTQYF. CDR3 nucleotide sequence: TGTGCCTGGAGTCGGACAGTCACAGATACGCAGTATTTT.

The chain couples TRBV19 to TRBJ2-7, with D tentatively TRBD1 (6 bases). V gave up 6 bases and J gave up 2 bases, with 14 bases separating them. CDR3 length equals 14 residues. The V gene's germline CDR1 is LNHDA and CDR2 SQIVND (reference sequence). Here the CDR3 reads CASSQDSSPYEQYF. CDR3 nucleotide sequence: TGTGCCAGTAGCCAGGACAGCTCCCCCTACGAGCAGTACTTC.

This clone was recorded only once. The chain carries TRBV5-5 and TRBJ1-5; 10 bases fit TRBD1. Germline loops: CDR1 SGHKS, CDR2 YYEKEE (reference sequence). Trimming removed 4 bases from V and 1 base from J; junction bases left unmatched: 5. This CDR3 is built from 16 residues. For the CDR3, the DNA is TGTGCCAGCAGCATAGGACAGGGGGAAAGCAATCAGCCCCAGCATTTT. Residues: CASSIGQGESNQPQHF.

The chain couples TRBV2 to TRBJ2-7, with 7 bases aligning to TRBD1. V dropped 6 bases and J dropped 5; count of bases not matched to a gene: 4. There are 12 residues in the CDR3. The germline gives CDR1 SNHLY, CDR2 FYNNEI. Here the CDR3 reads CASRRQGDEQYF. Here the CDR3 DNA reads TGTGCCAGCAGGAGACAGGGCGACGAGCAGTACTTC.